This paragraph covers one T cell receptor (beta chain) sequence. The sample is drawn from a study of blood T cell repertoires in COVID-19. Study summary: Whether acute or convalescent, the COVID-19 samples came from the United States, Italy and Spain. T cells, B-cell-depleted T cells, or PBMCs provided the cDNA or gDNA that served as material.

J was trimmed by 4 bases and V by 5 bases; bases with no gene match: 7. CDR1 is WNHNN and CDR2 is SYGVQD in the germline V gene (reference sequence). The CDR3 contains 15 residues. In the study's own analysis: Amplifying reference gene primers gave estimates of nucleated cell counts. The repertoire was sequenced with immunoSEQ multiplex PCR; TCRdb's copy has only in-frame clones and lacks some. The DNA gave D and trimming, while V, J and clone size come from that table. The sample comprises tens of thousands of clones, roughly 86% of which are singletons, and about 20% rests with the top ten. The chain couples TRBV10-1 to TRBJ2-2; TRBD1 matches 7 bases. The clonotype originates from a woman aged 45 to 65 with active or convalescent COVID-19. Input material: peripheral blood. Here the CDR3 DNA reads TGCGCCAGCAGTCTAGGACAGGAGATCACCGGGGAGCTGTTTTTT. Translation gives CASSLGQEITGELFF.